The sequence of this TCR beta chain was determined in a study of T cell responses to AZD1222 COVID-19 vaccine. Germline V gene sequence: CDR1 SNHLY, CDR2 FYNNEI. There are 14 residues in the CDR3. The germline V and J ends were trimmed by 6 bases and 0 bases, with 9 bases remaining between them. A note on this clone: Its antigen is as yet unknown.

Whole-study results and caveats: Repertoire sampling was restricted to post-peak T cell response timepoints.

Some clones are missing from TCRdb's copy, which holds only in-frame ones; the method was immunoSEQ multiplex PCR. Of around 150,000 clones in the sample, around nine tenths were seen once. This TCR derives from an adult in good health. The chain employs TRBV2 and TRBJ1-5; TRBD1 is a possible D gene (5 bases). The sequencing used peripheral blood, collected on day 0 of AZD1222 vaccination. In DNA form, the CDR3 reads TGTGCCAGCAGACCTGACAGTAGCAATCAGCCCCAGCATTTT. It specifies CASRPDSSNQPQHF.